The following is a T cell receptor (beta chain) sequence with its context. What it binds is unknown. The sample comes from a study of chemoradiotherapy in HPV16-positive cancers. CDR1 and CDR2 (germline): MNHNY, SVGAGI (reference sequence). The CDR3 loop spans 14 amino acids. Trimming took off 8 bases at V and 5 bases at J, with 15 bases between the two ends. Study-level results: HPV-responsive T-cell expansion during chemoradiotherapy was linked to improved recurrence-free survival in HPV16-positive patients. Candidate HPV-specific clones and E7-related TCR motifs grew in tumor during treatment. Functional assays defining HPV-specific T cells used only a couple of HPV16-positive patients.

The protocol was immunoSEQ multiplex PCR, while the TCRdb copy is restricted to in-frame clones and leaves out a portion. Seen here are 25,000 to 40,000 clones, around 86% observed once, and the top ten hold around 1.9%. The source of this sequence is a human donor with HPV-associated anogenital cancer. Source: blood, taken from a patient who underwent chemoradiotherapy. The chain is built from TRBV6-6 and TRBJ1-4; D may be TRBD1 (5 bases). CDR3 coding DNA: TGTGCCAGCGGAACCGGGGCTTCAAATGAAAAACTGTTTTTT. Protein sequence: CASGTGASNEKLFF.